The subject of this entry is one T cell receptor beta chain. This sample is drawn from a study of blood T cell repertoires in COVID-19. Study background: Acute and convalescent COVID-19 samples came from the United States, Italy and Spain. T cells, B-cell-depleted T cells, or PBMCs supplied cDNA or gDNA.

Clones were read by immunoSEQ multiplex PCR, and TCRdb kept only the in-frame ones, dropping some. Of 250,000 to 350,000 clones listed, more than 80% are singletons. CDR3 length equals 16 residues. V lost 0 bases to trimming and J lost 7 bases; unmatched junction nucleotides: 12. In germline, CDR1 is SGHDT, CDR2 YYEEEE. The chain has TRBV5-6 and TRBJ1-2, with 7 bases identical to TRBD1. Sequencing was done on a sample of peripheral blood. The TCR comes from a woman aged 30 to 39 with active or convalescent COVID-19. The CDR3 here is CASSLGKGGLPGGYTF. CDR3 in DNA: TGTGCCAGCAGCTTGGGTAAAGGGGGCTTACCTGGTGGCTACACCTTC. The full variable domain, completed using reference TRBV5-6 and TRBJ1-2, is DAGVTQSPTHLIKTRGQQVTLRCSPKSGHDTVSWYQQALGQGPQFIFQYYEEEERQRGNFPDRFSGHQFPNYSSELNVNALLLGDSALYLCASSLGKGGLPGGYTFGSGTRLTVV.